This entry features one T cell receptor beta chain sequence. The source of the sample is a study of immune reconstitution after stem cell transplant in scleroderma. In TCRdb, the RT-PCR reads were re-called with MiXCR into one record per CDR3 protein. The table records about 3,600 distinct CDR3 sequences, 6.3% of them present only once. The CDR3 is 15 residues long. Germline loops: CDR1 LGHDT, CDR2 YNNKEL (reference sequence). Trimming cost V 1 base and J 7 bases; bases outside gene matches: 7. The biological material was taken before or after autologous hematopoietic stem cell transplantation (not recorded which). The origin of this receptor is a female donor with systemic sclerosis. The rearrangement uses TRBV3-1 and TRBJ2-1; the match to TRBD2 covers 7 bases. DNA of the CDR3: TGTGCCAGCAGCCAAGGGCGGGGGTGGTGGAATGAGCAGTTCTTC. This translates into CASSQGRGWWNEQFF.